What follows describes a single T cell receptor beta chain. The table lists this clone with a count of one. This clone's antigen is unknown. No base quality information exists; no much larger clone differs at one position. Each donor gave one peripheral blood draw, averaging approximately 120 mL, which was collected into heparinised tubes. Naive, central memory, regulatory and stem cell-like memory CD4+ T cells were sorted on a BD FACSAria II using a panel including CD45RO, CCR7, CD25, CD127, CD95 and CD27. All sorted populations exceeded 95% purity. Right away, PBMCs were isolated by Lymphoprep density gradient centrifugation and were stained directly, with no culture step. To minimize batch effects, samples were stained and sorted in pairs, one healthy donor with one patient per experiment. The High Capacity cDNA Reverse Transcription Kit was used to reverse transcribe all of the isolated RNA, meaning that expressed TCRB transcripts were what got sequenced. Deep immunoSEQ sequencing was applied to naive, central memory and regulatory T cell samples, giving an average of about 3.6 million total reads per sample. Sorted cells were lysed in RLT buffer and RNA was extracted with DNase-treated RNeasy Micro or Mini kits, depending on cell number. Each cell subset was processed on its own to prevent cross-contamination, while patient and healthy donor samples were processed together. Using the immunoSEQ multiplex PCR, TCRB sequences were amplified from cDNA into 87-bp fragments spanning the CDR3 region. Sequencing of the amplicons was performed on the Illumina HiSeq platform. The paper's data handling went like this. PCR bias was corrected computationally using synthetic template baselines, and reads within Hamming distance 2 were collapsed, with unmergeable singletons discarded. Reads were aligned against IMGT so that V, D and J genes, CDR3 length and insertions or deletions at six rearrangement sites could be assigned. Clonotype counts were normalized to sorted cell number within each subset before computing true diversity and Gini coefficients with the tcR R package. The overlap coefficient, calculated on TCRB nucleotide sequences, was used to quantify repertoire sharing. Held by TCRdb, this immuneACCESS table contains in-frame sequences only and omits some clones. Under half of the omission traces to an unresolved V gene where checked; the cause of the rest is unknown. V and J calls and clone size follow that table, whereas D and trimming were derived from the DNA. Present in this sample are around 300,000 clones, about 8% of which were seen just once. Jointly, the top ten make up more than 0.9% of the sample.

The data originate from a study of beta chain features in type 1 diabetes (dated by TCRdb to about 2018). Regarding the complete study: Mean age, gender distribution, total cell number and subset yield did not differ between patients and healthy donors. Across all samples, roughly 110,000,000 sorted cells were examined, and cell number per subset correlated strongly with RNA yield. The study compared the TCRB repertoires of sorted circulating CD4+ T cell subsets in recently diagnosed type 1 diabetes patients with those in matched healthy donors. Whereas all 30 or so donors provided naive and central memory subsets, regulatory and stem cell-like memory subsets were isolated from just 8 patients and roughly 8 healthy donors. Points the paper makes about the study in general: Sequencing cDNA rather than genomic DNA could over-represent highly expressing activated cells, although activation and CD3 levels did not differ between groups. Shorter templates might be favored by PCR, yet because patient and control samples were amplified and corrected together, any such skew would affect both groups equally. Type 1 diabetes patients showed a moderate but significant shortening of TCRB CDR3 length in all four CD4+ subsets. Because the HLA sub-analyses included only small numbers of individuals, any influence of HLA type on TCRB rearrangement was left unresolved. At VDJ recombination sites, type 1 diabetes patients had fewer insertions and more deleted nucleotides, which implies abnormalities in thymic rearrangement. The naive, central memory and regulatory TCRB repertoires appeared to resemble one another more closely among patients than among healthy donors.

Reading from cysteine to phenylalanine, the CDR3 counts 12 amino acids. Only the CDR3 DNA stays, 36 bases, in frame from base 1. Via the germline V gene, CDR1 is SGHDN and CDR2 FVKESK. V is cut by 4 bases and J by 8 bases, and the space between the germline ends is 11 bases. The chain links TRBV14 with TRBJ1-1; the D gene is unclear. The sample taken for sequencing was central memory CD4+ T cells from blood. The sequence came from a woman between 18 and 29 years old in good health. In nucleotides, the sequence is TGTGCCAGCAGCCCATATGGCCGGGAAGCTTTCTTT. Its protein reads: CASSPYGREAFF.